The 23 T cell receptor beta chains below come from one sample, sequenced in a study of shared clonotypes between healthy human individuals (dated by TCRdb to 2018 to 2020). The method was the immunoSEQ multiplex PCR assay. TCRdb limited this immuneACCESS table to in-frame rearrangements with V and J called. A share of clones is missing; checked studies link under half to unresolved V genes, and the rest is unexplained. The table for this sample lists a few million clones; 90% to 95% of them were counted only once. Of the sample, more than 1.5% is held by the ten largest clones. CD8 naive samples were CD45RO-negative cells positively selected for CCR7, giving a CD45RA+CCR7+ population that excluded TemRA cells. The sequencing sample was made of naive CD8+ T cells from PBMCs. In light of the paper, this sample's cell subset or site label describes: CD45RA+CCR7+. The receptor set was obtained from a man between 18 and 35 years old in good health. Some clones in this sample may be carry-over from other donors' samples.

The chain has TRBV29-1 and TRBJ1-2; unclear D gene. Trimming cost V 2 bases and J 2 bases, with 9 bases left between them. The germline CDR1 and CDR2 sequences are SQVTM and ANQGSEA. CDR3 size: 13 residues. CDR3: CSVELRENYGYTF. CDR3 DNA sequence: TGCAGCGTTGAACTACGGGAGAACTATGGCTACACCTTC. The full variable domain, in which reference TRBV29-1 and TRBJ1-2 provide the parts outside the CDR3, is SAVISQKPSRDICQRGTSLTIQCQVDSQVTMMFWYRQQPGQSLTLIATANQGSEATYESGFVIDKFPISRPNLTFSTLTVSNMSPEDSSIYLCSVELRENYGYTFGSGTRLTVV.

J is TRBJ1-2 and V is TRBV5-1; weak D call: TRBD1 (6 bases). The CDR3 is 14 amino acids. Germline loops: CDR1 SGHRS, CDR2 YFSETQ. Deletions cut 7 bases from V and 0 bases from J, with 13 bases between. The CDR3 loop is CASSGQSTNYGYTF. The CDR3 bases are TGCGCCAGCTCTGGACAGTCAACTAACTATGGCTACACCTTC.

Notes on this clone: The same CDR3 can be traced to other DNA sequences in this sample. CDR3 nucleotide sequence: TGTGCCAGCAGTTTGGGCAGGAACACTGAAGCTTTCTTT. Protein product: CASSLGRNTEAFF. The V gene is TRBV28, the J gene TRBJ1-1; D ambiguous. CDR1 and CDR2 (germline): MDHEN, SYDVKM. With 3 bases removed from V and 1 base from J, the gap between germline ends came to 6 bases. This CDR3 is built from 13 residues.

The CDR3: CASSSHPGLAETREQYF. The CDR3 DNA follows: TGTGCCAGCAGCTCTCACCCGGGACTAGCGGAGACGCGGGAGCAGTACTTC. The V gene is TRBV11-2, the J gene TRBJ2-7, with TRBD2 identical over 11 bases. Trimming at V came to 4 bases and at J to 7 bases, leaving 15 bases not matched to a gene. Germline V CDR1 and CDR2: SGHAT, FQNNGV. The CDR3 totals 17 residues.

The V gene is TRBV19, the J gene TRBJ2-5, with 7 bases lining up with TRBD1. This CDR3 has 15 residues. Germline assignment: CDR1 LNHDA and CDR2 SQIVND (reference sequence). The trim removed 2 bases at V and 4 bases at J, leaving 7 bases unmatched. The CDR3 coding sequence is TGTGCCAGTAGTATATCAACAGGGGACGGAGAGACCCAGTACTTC. It translates to CASSISTGDGETQYF.

This sequence joins TRBV2 and TRBJ2-7; D not certain. Germline V CDR1 and CDR2: SNHLY, FYNNEI. Trimming cost V 2 bases and J 2 bases, with 13 bases left between them. The CDR3 spans 15 residues. CDR3 residues: CASSEKRQVPYEQYF. The CDR3, as DNA: TGTGCCAGCAGTGAAAAGAGGCAGGTCCCCTACGAGCAGTACTTC.

The chain combines TRBV7-6 with TRBJ2-4, with D tentatively TRBD2 (7 bases). This CDR3 region has 16 residues. V gave up 5 bases and J gave up 0 bases, with 14 bases separating them. CDR1 is SGHVS and CDR2 is FNYEAQ in the germline V gene. CDR3: CASSGREGVAKNIQYF. In nucleotides, the CDR3 is TGTGCCAGCAGCGGCAGGGAGGGGGTAGCCAAAAACATTCAGTACTTC.

The CDR3 region is CASSYSTRGAGEQYF. The CDR3 nucleotides read TGTGCCAGCAGTTACTCGACTCGGGGGGCAGGCGAGCAGTACTTC. The rearrangement links TRBV6-5 to TRBJ2-7, with D perhaps TRBD2 (7 bases). Germline V gene sequence: CDR1 MNHEY, CDR2 SVGAGI. The CDR3 sequence is 15 residues long. V gave up 0 bases and J gave up 6 bases, with 15 bases separating them.

CDR3 in DNA: TGTGCCAGCTCACCAGACAGGGTGCGCCCTCAAGATCAGCCCCAGCATTTT. Its translation is CASSPDRVRPQDQPQHF. The rearrangement links TRBV18 to TRBJ1-5; 7 bases are a match to TRBD1. Losses at the gene ends were 2 bases for V and 5 bases for J; bases not matched to a gene: 12. CDR3 size: 17 residues. Per the germline V gene, CDR1 is KGHSH and CDR2 is LQKENI. Full variable domain (rest looked up from reference TRBV18 and TRBJ1-5): NAGVMQNPRHLVRRRGQEARLRCSPMKGHSHVYWYRQLPEEGLKFMVYLQKENIIDESGMPKERFSAEFPKEGPSILRIQQVVRGDSAAYFCASSPDRVRPQDQPQHFGDGTRLSIL.

The rearrangement links TRBV25-1 to TRBJ2-5; no clear D gene. The CDR3 spans 14 residues. Deletions cut 4 bases from V and 5 bases from J, with 14 bases between. Germline V gives CDR1 MGHDK, CDR2 SYGVNS. The chain's CDR3 is CASSGLGRGETQYF. CDR3 DNA: TGTGCCAGCAGTGGCCTAGGGCGTGGGGAGACCCAGTACTTC.

V usage is TRBV5-1 and J usage is TRBJ1-2, with unresolved D. The germline CDR1 and CDR2 sequences are SGHRS and YFSETQ. Deletions cut 0 bases from V and 1 base from J, with 10 bases between. This CDR3 has 15 residues. The chain's CDR3 is CASSLEVGSNYGYTF. The CDR3 DNA follows: TGCGCCAGCAGCTTGGAAGTCGGCAGTAACTATGGCTACACCTTC.

The chain employs TRBV4-3 and TRBJ2-1; D call uncertain. The CDR3 is made up of 14 amino acids. Trimming took 1 base from V and 5 from J, leaving 9 bases between them. Germline V lookup: CDR1 LGHNA, CDR2 YSLEER. CDR3 DNA sequence: TGCGCCAGCAGCCAAGTGGTCGGCCACAATGAGCAGTTCTTC. It translates to CASSQVVGHNEQFF.

This rearrangement joins TRBV7-9 to TRBJ2-7, with D uncertain. Trimming removed 8 bases from V and 6 bases from J, with 23 bases in between. CDR1 is SEHNR, CDR2 FQNEAQ, per germline (reference sequence). The CDR3 is 15 amino acids. Here the CDR3 DNA reads TGTGCCAGCTCCCGAATTGCGGTACGCCCCTCCGAGCAGTACTTC. Amino acids: CASSRIAVRPSEQYF.

This clone was found once. CDR3 in amino acids: CASSLRRARTDTQYF. The CDR3 nucleotides read TGTGCCAGCAGCCTCCGAAGGGCCCGCACAGATACGCAGTATTTT. The V call is TRBV13, the J call TRBJ2-3; D is undetermined. Germline V gene lookup returns CDR1 PRHDT and CDR2 FYEKMQ (reference sequence). The CDR3 sequence is 15 residues long. V lost 5 bases to trimming and J lost 1 base, with 13 bases between them.

The gene calls are TRBV28 and TRBJ2-7; D not resolved. The germline V gene has CDR1 MDHEN and CDR2 SYDVKM. V was cut by 3 bases and J by 10 bases, with 10 bases left in between. The CDR3 loop spans 11 amino acids. In DNA form, the CDR3 reads TGTGCCAGCAGTTTTAGCCAGTCCCAGTACTTC. This gives the protein CASSFSQSQYF.

The chain employs TRBV14 and TRBJ1-2, with D unresolved. The CDR3 consists of 14 residues. V dropped 0 bases and J dropped 2 bases, with 7 bases sitting between them. CDR1 is SGHDN, CDR2 FVKESK, per germline. CDR3 in amino acids: CASSQDWVNYGYTF. The CDR3 bases are TGTGCCAGCAGCCAAGATTGGGTCAACTATGGCTACACCTTC.

V usage is TRBV27 and J usage is TRBJ2-1; TRBD2 matches at 14 bases. CDR1 MNHEY and CDR2 SMNVEV come from the germline V gene (reference sequence). V was clipped by 5 bases and J by 10 bases; unmatched bases: 7. There are 15 residues in the CDR3. The CDR3 sequence: CASSHGLAGGGEQFF. In nucleotides, the CDR3 is TGTGCCAGCAGTCACGGACTAGCGGGAGGCGGAGAGCAGTTCTTC.

The V gene is TRBV7-9, the J gene TRBJ2-3, with D unclear. V was trimmed by 9 bases and J by 2 bases, leaving 9 bases between them. CDR1 and CDR2 from the germline V gene are SEHNR and FQNEAQ (reference sequence). The CDR3 has 12 residues. CDR3 nucleotides: TGTGCCAGTAAACCGGACACAGATACGCAGTATTTT. Its protein is CASKPDTDTQYF.

This sequence joins TRBV5-1 and TRBJ2-5; TRBD2 might be the D (5 bases). CDR3 length equals 15 residues. V was cut by 4 bases and J by 4 bases, with 17 bases left in between. Looked up from germline, CDR1 is SGHRS and CDR2 is YFSETQ. The CDR3 here is CASSPTGLAPETQYF. The CDR3 DNA follows: TGCGCCAGCAGCCCCACGGGTCTAGCCCCAGAGACCCAGTACTTC.

The V and J genes are TRBV6-5 and TRBJ2-1; D ambiguous. Trimming removed 8 bases at V and 7 bases at J, with 9 bases between. Looked up from germline, CDR1 is MNHEY and CDR2 is SVGAGI. CDR3 length equals 11 residues. CDR3 region: CASFSANEQFF. Here the CDR3 DNA reads TGTGCCAGCTTCTCGGCGAATGAGCAGTTCTTC.

The rearrangement joins TRBV4-1 to TRBJ2-3; D possibly matches TRBD1 or TRBD2 (6 bases each). V was clipped by 1 base and J by 1 base, with 12 bases between them. The CDR3 has 16 residues. In germline, CDR1 is MGHRA, CDR2 YSYEKL. The CDR3 nucleotides read TGCGCCAGCAGCCAAGTGGGACGGGGGCGCACAGATACGCAGTATTTT. It is translated as CASSQVGRGRTDTQYF.

The rearrangement uses TRBV7-9 and TRBJ1-2; 10 bases match TRBD1. The CDR3 spans 13 residues. Germline V gene data show CDR1 as SEHNR and CDR2 as FQNEAQ (reference sequence). V lost 7 bases to trimming and J lost 6 bases; unmatched junction nucleotides: 5. CDR3 residues: CASKGQGMHGYTF. CDR3 coding DNA: TGTGCCAGCAAGGGACAGGGGATGCATGGCTACACCTTC.

This chain joins TRBV23-1 and TRBJ2-7; 13 bases align to TRBD2. TRBV23-1 is an ORF; its function is uncertain. The J segment lost 2 bases and the V segment lost 0 bases, leaving 22 bases of the junction unmatched. CDR3 length: 23 amino acids. The CDR3 protein is CASSQSRQVLRTSGRSGTYEQYF. Here the CDR3 DNA reads TGCGCCAGCAGTCAATCTCGACAGGTTCTCCGGACTAGCGGGAGATCAGGAACCTACGAGCAGTACTTC.